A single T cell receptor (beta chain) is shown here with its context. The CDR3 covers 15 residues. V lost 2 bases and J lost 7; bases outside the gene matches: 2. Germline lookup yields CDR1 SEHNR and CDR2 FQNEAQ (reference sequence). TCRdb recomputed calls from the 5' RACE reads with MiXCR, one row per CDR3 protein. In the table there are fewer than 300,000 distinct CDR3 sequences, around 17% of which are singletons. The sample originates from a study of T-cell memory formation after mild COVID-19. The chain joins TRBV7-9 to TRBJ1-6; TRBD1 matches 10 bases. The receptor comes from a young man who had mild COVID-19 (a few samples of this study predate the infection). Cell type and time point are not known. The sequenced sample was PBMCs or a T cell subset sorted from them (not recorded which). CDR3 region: CASSLPGQGNSPLHF. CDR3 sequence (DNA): TGTGCCAGCAGCTTACCGGGACAGGGGAATTCACCCCTCCACTTT.